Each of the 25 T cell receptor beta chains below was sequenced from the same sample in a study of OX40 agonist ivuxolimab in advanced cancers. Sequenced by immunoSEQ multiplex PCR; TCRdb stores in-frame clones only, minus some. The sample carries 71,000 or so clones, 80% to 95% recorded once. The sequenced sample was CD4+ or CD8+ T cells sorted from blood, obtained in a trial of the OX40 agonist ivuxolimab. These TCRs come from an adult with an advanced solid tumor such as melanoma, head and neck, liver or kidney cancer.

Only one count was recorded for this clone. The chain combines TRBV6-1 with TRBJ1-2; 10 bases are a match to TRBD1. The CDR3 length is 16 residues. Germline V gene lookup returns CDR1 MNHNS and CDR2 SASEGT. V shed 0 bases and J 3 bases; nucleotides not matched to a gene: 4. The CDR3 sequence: CASSEAGQGGDYGYTF. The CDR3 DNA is TGTGCCAGCAGTGAAGCCGGACAGGGGGGGGACTATGGCTACACCTTC.

CDR3 DNA sequence: TGTGCCAGTAGTCGGGACAAGGGCTACGAGCAGTACTTC. Amino acids: CASSRDKGYEQYF. J is TRBJ2-7 and V is TRBV19; tentatively, D is TRBD1 (6 bases). The CDR3 totals 13 residues. From germline, CDR1 is LNHDA and CDR2 SQIVND (reference sequence). The ends were cut back, 5 bases at V and 3 bases at J, with 11 bases in the middle.

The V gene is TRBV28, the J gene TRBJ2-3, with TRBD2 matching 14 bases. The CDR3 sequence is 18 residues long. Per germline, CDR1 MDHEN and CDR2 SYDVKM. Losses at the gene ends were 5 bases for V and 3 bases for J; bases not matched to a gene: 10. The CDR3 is CASSRLGLAGGLTDTQYF. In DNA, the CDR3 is TGTGCCAGCAGTCGCCTCGGACTAGCGGGGGGTTTGACAGATACGCAGTATTTT.

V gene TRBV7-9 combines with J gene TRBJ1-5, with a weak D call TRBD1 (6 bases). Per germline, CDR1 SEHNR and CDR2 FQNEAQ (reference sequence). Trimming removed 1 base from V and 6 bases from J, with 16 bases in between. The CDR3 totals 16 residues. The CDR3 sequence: CASSLDLGAIVQPQHF. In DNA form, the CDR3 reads TGTGCCAGCAGCTTAGACCTGGGGGCAATTGTTCAGCCCCAGCATTTT.

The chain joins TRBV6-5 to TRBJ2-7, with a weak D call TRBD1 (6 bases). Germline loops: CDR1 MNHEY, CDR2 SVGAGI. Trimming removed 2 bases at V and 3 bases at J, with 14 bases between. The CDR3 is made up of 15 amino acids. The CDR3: CASSYDPGQNYEQYF. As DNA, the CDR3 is TGTGCCAGCAGTTACGATCCGGGACAAAACTACGAGCAGTACTTC.

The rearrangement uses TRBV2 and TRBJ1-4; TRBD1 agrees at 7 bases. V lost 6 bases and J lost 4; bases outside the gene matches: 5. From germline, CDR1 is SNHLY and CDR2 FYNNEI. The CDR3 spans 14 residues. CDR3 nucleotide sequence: TGTGCCAGCAGCCCGACAGGGTTTAATGAAAAACTGTTTTTT. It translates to CASSPTGFNEKLFF.

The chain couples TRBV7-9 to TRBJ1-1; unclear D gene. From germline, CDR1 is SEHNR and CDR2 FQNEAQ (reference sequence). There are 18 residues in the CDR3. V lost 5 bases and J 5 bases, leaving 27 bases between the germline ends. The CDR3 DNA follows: TGTGCCAGCAGCCCGGTAATACCAACCCTTATGGAAAGTACTGAAGCTTTCTTT. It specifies CASSPVIPTLMESTEAFF.

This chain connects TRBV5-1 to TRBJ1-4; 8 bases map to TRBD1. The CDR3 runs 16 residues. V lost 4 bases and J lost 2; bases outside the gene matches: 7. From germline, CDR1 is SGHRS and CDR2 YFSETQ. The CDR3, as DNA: TGCGCCAGCAGCGGTGGACAGGGAGGCACTAATGAAAAACTGTTTTTT. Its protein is CASSGGQGGTNEKLFF.

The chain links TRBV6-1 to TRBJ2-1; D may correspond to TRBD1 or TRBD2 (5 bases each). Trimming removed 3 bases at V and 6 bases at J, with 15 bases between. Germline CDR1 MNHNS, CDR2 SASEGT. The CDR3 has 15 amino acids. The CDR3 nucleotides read TGTGCCAGCAGTGATCGAGGGGCTGGGGTCAATGAGCAGTTCTTC. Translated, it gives CASSDRGAGVNEQFF.

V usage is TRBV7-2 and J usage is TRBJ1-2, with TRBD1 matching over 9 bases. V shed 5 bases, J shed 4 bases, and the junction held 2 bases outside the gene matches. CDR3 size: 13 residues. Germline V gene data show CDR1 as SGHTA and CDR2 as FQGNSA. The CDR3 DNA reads TGTGCCAGCAGCCTGGGACAGGGCTATGGCTACACCTTC. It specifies CASSLGQGYGYTF. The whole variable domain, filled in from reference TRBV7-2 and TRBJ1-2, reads GAGVSQSPSNKVTEKGKDVELRCDPISGHTALYWYRQSLGQGLEFLIYFQGNSAPDKSGLPSDRFSAERTGGSVSTLTIQRTQQEDSAVYLCASSLGQGYGYTFGSGTRLTVV.

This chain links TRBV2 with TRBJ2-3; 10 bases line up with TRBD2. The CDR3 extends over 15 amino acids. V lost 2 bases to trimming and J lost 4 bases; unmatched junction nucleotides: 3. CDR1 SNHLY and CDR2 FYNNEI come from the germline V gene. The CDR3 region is CASSEQAGGADTQYF. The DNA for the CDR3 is TGTGCCAGCAGTGAACAAGCGGGGGGGGCAGATACGCAGTATTTT.

The CDR3 loop reads CASSPWPSGSRGEQFF. The CDR3 DNA reads TGTGCCAGCAGCCCTTGGCCTAGCGGGAGTAGGGGTGAGCAGTTCTTC. The V and J genes are TRBV11-2 and TRBJ2-1; 10 positions agree with TRBD2. CDR1 SGHAT and CDR2 FQNNGV come from the germline V gene. CDR3 length equals 16 residues. The V and J ends lost 5 bases and 9 bases, in that order; junction bases with no gene match: 13. The full variable domain, completed using reference TRBV11-2 and TRBJ2-1, is EAGVAQSPRYKIIEKRQSVAFWCNPISGHATLYWYQQILGQGPKLLIQFQNNGVVDDSQLPKDRFSAERLKGVDSTLKIQPAKLEDSAVYLCASSPWPSGSRGEQFFGPGTRLTVL.

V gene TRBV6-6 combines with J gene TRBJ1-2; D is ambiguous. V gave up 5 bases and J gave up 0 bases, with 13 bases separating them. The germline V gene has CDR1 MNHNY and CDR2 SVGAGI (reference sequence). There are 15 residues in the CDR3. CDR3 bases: TGTGCCAGCAGTGCTCCTGGGAGAGCTAACTATGGCTACACCTTC. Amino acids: CASSAPGRANYGYTF.

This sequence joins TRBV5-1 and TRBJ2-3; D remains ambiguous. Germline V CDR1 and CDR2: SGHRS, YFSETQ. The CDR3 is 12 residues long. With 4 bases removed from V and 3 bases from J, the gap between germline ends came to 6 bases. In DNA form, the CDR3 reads TGCGCCAGCAGCCCACAGACAGATACGCAGTATTTT. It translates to CASSPQTDTQYF.

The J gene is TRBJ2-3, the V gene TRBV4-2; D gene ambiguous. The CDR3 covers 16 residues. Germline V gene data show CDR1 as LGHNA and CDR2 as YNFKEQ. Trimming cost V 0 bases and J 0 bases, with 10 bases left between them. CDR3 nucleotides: TGTGCCAGCAGCCAAGATGGGTGGAGAAGCACAGATACGCAGTATTTT. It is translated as CASSQDGWRSTDTQYF.

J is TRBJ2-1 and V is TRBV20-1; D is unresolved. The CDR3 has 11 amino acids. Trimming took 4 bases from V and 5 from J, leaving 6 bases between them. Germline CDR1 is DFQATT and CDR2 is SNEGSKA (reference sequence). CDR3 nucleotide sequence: TGCAGTGCTATGGGTAACAATGAGCAGTTCTTC. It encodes CSAMGNNEQFF.

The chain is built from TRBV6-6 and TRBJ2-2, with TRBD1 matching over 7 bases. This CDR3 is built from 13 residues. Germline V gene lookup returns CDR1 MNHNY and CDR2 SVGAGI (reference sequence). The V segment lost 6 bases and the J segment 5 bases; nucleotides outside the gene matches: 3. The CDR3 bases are TGTGCCAGCAGAGCGACAGGGACCGGGGAGCTGTTTTTT. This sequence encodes CASRATGTGELFF.

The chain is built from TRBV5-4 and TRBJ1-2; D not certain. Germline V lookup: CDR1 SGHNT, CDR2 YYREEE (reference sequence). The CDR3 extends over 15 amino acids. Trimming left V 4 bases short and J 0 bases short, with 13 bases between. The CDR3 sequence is CASSPPPGTNYGYTF. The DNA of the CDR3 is TGTGCCAGCAGCCCCCCACCGGGCACTAACTATGGCTACACCTTC.

The CDR3 coding sequence is TGTGCCAGCAGCTTGCGGCAGGGGGCAAGTGAGCAGTTCTTC. Its protein product is CASSLRQGASEQFF. This chain connects TRBV7-9 to TRBJ2-1; TRBD1 agrees at 8 bases. Germline CDR1 reads SEHNR; CDR2 reads FQNEAQ (reference sequence). V trimming: 3 bases; J trimming: 9 bases; junction bases outside the gene matches: 7. This CDR3 has 14 amino acids.

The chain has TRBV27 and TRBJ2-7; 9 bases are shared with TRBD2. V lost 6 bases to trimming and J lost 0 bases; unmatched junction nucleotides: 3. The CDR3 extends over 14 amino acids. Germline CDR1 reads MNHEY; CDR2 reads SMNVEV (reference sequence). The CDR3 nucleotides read TGTGCCAGCAGCCTTAGCGGGAGCTCCTACGAGCAGTACTTC. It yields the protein CASSLSGSSYEQYF.

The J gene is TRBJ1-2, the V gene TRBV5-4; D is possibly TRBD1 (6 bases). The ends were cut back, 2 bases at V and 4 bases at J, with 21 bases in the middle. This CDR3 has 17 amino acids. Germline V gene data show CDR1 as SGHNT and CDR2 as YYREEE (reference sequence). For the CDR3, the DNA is TGTGCCAGCAGCTTAGGGGGTGCGATGGAGATCGTCTATGGCTACACCTTC. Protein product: CASSLGGAMEIVYGYTF.

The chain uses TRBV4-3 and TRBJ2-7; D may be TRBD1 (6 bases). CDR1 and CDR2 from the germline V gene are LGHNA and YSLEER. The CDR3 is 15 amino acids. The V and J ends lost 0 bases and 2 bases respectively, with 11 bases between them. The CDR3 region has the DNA TGCGCCAGCAGCCAAGATCAGGGGTTTGCCTACGAGCAGTACTTC. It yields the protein CASSQDQGFAYEQYF.

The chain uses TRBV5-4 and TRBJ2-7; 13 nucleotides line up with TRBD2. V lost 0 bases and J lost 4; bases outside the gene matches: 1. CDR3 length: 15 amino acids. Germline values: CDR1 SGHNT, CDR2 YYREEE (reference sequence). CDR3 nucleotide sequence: TGTGCCAGCAGCTTGGGGACTAGCGGGAGTTACGAGCAGTACTTC. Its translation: CASSLGTSGSYEQYF.

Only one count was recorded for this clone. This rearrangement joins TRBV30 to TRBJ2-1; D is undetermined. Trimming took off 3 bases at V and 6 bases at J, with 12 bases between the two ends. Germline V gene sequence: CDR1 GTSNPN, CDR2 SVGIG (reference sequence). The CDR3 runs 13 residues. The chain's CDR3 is CAWSVGPPNEQFF. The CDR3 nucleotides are TGTGCCTGGAGCGTTGGACCCCCCAATGAGCAGTTCTTC. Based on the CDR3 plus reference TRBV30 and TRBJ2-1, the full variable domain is SQTIHQWPATLVQPVGSPLSLECTVEGTSNPNLYWYRQAAGRGLQLLFYSVGIGQISSEVPQNLSASRPQDRQFILSSKKLLLSDSGFYLCAWSVGPPNEQFFGPGTRLTVL.

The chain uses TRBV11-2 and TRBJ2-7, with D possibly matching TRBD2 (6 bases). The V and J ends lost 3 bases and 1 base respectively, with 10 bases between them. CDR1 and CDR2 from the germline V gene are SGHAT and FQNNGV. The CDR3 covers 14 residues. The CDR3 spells CASSFTGGSYEQYF. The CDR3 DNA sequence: TGTGCCAGCAGCTTTACCGGGGGTTCCTACGAGCAGTACTTC.